Listed below are T cell receptor beta chains from one sample, sequenced in a study of regulatory and conventional T cells in RAG deficiency. The method was immunoSEQ multiplex PCR; TCRdb's version includes in-frame clones alone and lacks a portion of them. Of roughly 35,000 clones listed, approximately 90% are singletons. These data also featured in a second study, about regulatory T cells.

What was sequenced was CD8+ T cells sorted from blood. Receptor source: a human donor in good health. CDR3s include the opening cysteine and the closing phenylalanine or tryptophan. The order of the fields is J gene, D gene, V gene, clone size, CDR3 DNA, CDR3 protein. D genes are given only for firm matches. Expanded clones are given a class, and other clones once, few, many or no size at all.

J gene: TRBJ1-3
D gene: TRBD1
V gene: TRBV13
clone size: NA
CDR3 DNA: TGTGCCAGCAGCGCTTCCGGGACAGGGTTTGGAAACACCATATATTTT
CDR3 protein: CASSASGTGFGNTIYF

J gene: TRBJ2-2
D gene: NA
V gene: TRBV4-2
clone size: NA
CDR3 DNA: TGTGCCAGCAGCCAAGACTTACAGGGCCCGAACACCGGGGAGCTGTTTTTT
CDR3 protein: CASSQDLQGPNTGELFF

J gene: TRBJ2-1
D gene: TRBD2
V gene: TRBV7-2
clone size: NA
CDR3 DNA: TGTGCCAGCAGCTTGGCGGGGACTAGAAATGAGCAGTTCTTC
CDR3 protein: CASSLAGTRNEQFF

J gene: TRBJ1-6
D gene: TRBD1
V gene: TRBV11-2
clone size: NA
CDR3 DNA: TGTGCCAGCAGCCCGACAGGGATGGATAATTCACCCCTCCACTTT
CDR3 protein: CASSPTGMDNSPLHF

J gene: TRBJ2-5
D gene: NA
V gene: TRBV7-7
clone size: NA
CDR3 DNA: TGTGCTAGCAGCTTAGCGTTGGGCGTAGAGACCCAGTACTTC
CDR3 protein: CASSLALGVETQYF

J gene: TRBJ2-1
D gene: TRBD2
V gene: TRBV13
clone size: NA
CDR3 DNA: TGTGCCAGCAGCTTAAGGATTAGCGGGGGGATAGGTGAGCAGTTCTTC
CDR3 protein: CASSLRISGGIGEQFF

J gene: TRBJ2-7
D gene: NA
V gene: TRBV7-9
clone size: NA
CDR3 DNA: TGTGCCAGCAGCTTAGATAACGAGCAGTACTTC
CDR3 protein: CASSLDNEQYF

J gene: TRBJ2-5
D gene: NA
V gene: TRBV29-1
clone size: NA
CDR3 DNA: TGCAGCGTTGGGGCCCAGGGGAGGGAGACCCAGTACTTC
CDR3 protein: CSVGAQGRETQYF

J gene: TRBJ1-1
D gene: NA
V gene: TRBV6-1
clone size: NA
CDR3 DNA: TGTGCCAGCAGTGATGAGGGGCTCGACACTGAAGCTTTCTTT
CDR3 protein: CASSDEGLDTEAFF

J gene: TRBJ2-7
D gene: TRBD2
V gene: TRBV6-5
clone size: NA
CDR3 DNA: TGTGCCAGCAGTTACTCGCTAGCGGGAGTGGTCGAGCAGTACTTC
CDR3 protein: CASSYSLAGVVEQYF

J gene: TRBJ2-2
D gene: TRBD2
V gene: TRBV11-2
clone size: NA
CDR3 DNA: TGTGCCAGCAGCTTTTGGGGACTAGCCTCTACCGGGGAGCTGTTTTTT
CDR3 protein: CASSFWGLASTGELFF

J gene: TRBJ2-2
D gene: NA
V gene: TRBV4-1
clone size: NA
CDR3 DNA: TGCGCCAGCAGCCTCTATGCTGACAGGGTCACCGGGGGGCTGTTTTTT
CDR3 protein: CASSLYADRVTGGLFF

J gene: TRBJ2-3
D gene: TRBD2
V gene: TRBV6-4
clone size: NA
CDR3 DNA: TGTGCCAGCAGTGACTCCGGGGGGGCCACAGATACGCAGTATTTT
CDR3 protein: CASSDSGGATDTQYF

J gene: TRBJ2-2
D gene: NA
V gene: TRBV7-9
clone size: NA
CDR3 DNA: TGTGCCAGCAAACCCCCCCAGGGTCCCACCGGGGAGCTGTTTTTT
CDR3 protein: CASKPPQGPTGELFF

J gene: TRBJ1-1
D gene: TRBD1
V gene: TRBV6-1
clone size: once
CDR3 DNA: TGTGCCAGCAGTGCCATACAGGGGGCTGAAGCTTTCTTT
CDR3 protein: CASSAIQGAEAFF

J gene: TRBJ2-7
D gene: NA
V gene: TRBV7-6
clone size: NA
CDR3 DNA: TGTGCCAGCAGCTACTTACAGGGAAAAGGGTCCCACTACGAGCAGTACTTC
CDR3 protein: CASSYLQGKGSHYEQYF

J gene: TRBJ1-4
D gene: NA
V gene: TRBV11-2
clone size: NA
CDR3 DNA: TGTGCCAGCAGCGCGGGCCTGTCGTCGGGGGAAAAACTGTTTTTT
CDR3 protein: CASSAGLSSGEKLFF

J gene: TRBJ1-2
D gene: NA
V gene: TRBV25-1
clone size: NA
CDR3 DNA: TGTGCCAGCAGTGAGAAAGGAGGCTATGGCTACACCTTC
CDR3 protein: CASSEKGGYGYTF

J gene: TRBJ1-6
D gene: NA
V gene: TRBV14
clone size: NA
CDR3 DNA: TGTGCCAGCAGCCGCCATTCTGGCAATTCACCCCTCCACTTT
CDR3 protein: CASSRHSGNSPLHF

J gene: TRBJ2-1
D gene: NA
V gene: TRBV7-2
clone size: NA
CDR3 DNA: TGTGCCTCAAGACATCTAGCGAGCTCCTACAATGAGCAGTTCTTC
CDR3 protein: CASRHLASSYNEQFF

J gene: TRBJ2-7
D gene: NA
V gene: TRBV5-1
clone size: NA
CDR3 DNA: TGCGCCAGCAGCTTTATGTACCCCTACGAGCAGTACTTC
CDR3 protein: CASSFMYPYEQYF

J gene: TRBJ2-5
D gene: NA
V gene: TRBV7-8
clone size: NA
CDR3 DNA: TGTGCCAGCAGCTTAAGGGAGATGCTATCTTTGGGAGAGACCCAGTACTTC
CDR3 protein: CASSLREMLSLGETQYF

J gene: TRBJ2-7
D gene: TRBD1
V gene: TRBV2
clone size: NA
CDR3 DNA: TGTGCCAGCAGCAGTGACCCGGGACAGAGTAGCGAGCAGTACTTC
CDR3 protein: CASSSDPGQSSEQYF

J gene: TRBJ1-2
D gene: NA
V gene: TRBV28
clone size: NA
CDR3 DNA: TGTGCCAGCAGCTCTAACCGGGACGTATTCTATGGCTACACCTTC
CDR3 protein: CASSSNRDVFYGYTF

J gene: TRBJ2-3
D gene: TRBD1
V gene: TRBV9
clone size: once
CDR3 DNA: TGTGCCAGCAGCGCCAGACAGGGCCCGGCCAGCACAGATACGCAGTATTTT
CDR3 protein: CASSARQGPASTDTQYF

J gene: TRBJ1-1
D gene: NA
V gene: TRBV4-1
clone size: NA
CDR3 DNA: TGCGCCAGCAGCCAAGCTTTATACGGCGGGGGGAGCACTGAAGCTTTCTTT
CDR3 protein: CASSQALYGGGSTEAFF

J gene: TRBJ1-4
D gene: NA
V gene: TRBV11-2
clone size: NA
CDR3 DNA: TGTGCCAGCAGCCGGGAACGTCCGAATGAAAAACTGTTTTTT
CDR3 protein: CASSRERPNEKLFF